This T cell receptor (beta chain) was identified in a study of blood T cell repertoires in COVID-19. The age range of participants was 18 to 89 years, with residence in about two dozen US areas. Cohorts were assigned according to the clinical history that participants reported. The J segment lost 4 bases and the V segment lost 3 bases, leaving 8 bases of the junction unmatched. The germline V gene has CDR1 SGHRS and CDR2 YFSETQ. The CDR3 has 15 amino acids. This clone showed up just once. TCRdb keeps only in-frame clones here, not all; method: immunoSEQ multiplex PCR. The sample holds just over 300,000 clones, around 91% seen once.

The chain couples TRBV5-1 to TRBJ2-3; the match to TRBD1 covers 7 bases. This TCR was recovered from a woman younger than 30 with acute COVID-19. The specimen was PBMCs or T cells enriched from blood (not recorded which). In DNA, the CDR3 is TGCGCCAGCAGCTGGGACAGCCAAGGGGCAGATACGCAGTATTTT. It codes for CASSWDSQGADTQYF. Full variable domain (outside the CDR3, taken from reference TRBV5-1 and TRBJ2-3): KAGVTQTPRYLIKTRGQQVTLSCSPISGHRSVSWYQQTPGQGLQFLFEYFSETQRNKGNFPGRFSGRQFSNSRSEMNVSTLELGDSALYLCASSWDSQGADTQYFGPGTRLTVL.